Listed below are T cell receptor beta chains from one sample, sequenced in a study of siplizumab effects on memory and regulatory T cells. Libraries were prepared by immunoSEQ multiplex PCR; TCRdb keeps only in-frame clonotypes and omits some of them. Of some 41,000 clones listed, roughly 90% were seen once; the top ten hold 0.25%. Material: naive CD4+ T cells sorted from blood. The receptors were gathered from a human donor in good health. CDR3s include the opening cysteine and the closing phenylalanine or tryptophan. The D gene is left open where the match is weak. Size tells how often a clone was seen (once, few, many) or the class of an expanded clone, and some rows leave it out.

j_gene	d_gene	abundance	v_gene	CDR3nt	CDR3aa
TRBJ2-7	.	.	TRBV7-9	TGTGCCAGCAGCTTACGACAGGACTCCTACGAGCAGTACTTC	CASSLRQDSYEQYF
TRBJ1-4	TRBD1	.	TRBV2	TGTGCCAGCAGGTCTGACAGGGCAACTAATGAAAAACTGTTTTTT	CASRSDRATNEKLFF
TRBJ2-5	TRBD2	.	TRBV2	TGTGCCAGCAGTGCCGGGAGGAAGGTCCAAGAGACCCAGTACTTC	CASSAGRKVQETQYF
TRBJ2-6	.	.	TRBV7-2	TGTGCCAGCAGCTTAGTGGCCTCAGACTCCAGCGTCCTGACTTTC	CASSLVASDSSVLTF
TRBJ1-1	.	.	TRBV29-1	TGCAGCGCCGGACAGAACACTGAAGCTTTCTTT	CSAGQNTEAFF
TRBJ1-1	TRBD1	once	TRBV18	TGTGCCAGCTCTCCCCAGGACAGGGGGGAGACTGAAGCTTTCTTT	CASSPQDRGETEAFF
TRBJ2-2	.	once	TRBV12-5	TGTGCTAGTGGCCGAATTATCTTAGCGGTTACGAACACCGGGGAGCTGTTTTTT	CASGRIILAVTNTGELFF
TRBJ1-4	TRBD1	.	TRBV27	TGTGCCAGCAGTCCGCAGGGGGGAGGGGCAACTAATGAAAAACTGTTTTTT	CASSPQGGGATNEKLFF
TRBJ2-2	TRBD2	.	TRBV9	TGTGCCAGCACCCGCTGGGGGGGCGGGGAGCTGTTTTTT	CASTRWGGGELFF
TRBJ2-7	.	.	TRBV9	TGTGCCAGCAGCGTAGAATTAAGGGACGAGCAGTACTTC	CASSVELRDEQYF
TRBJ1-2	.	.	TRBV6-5	TGTGCCAGCAGGCCCCGTGAATACTATGGCTACACCTTC	CASRPREYYGYTF
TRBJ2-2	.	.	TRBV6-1	TGTGCCAGCAGTGTCGAAGGGGGTACGAACACCGGGGAGCTGTTTTTT	CASSVEGGTNTGELFF
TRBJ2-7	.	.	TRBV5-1	TGCGCCAGCAGCTTGCTGGCGGGCCCTCACTACGAGCAGTACTTC	CASSLLAGPHYEQYF
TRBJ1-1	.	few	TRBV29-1	TGCAGCGTTGAAGACTACACTGAAGCTTTCTTT	CSVEDYTEAFF
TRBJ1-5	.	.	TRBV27	TGTGCCAGCAGCCCAGGGGTGGCCACGCAGCCCCAGCATTTT	CASSPGVATQPQHF
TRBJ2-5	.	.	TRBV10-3	TGTGCCATCAGTACAACTGGGGCAGAGACCCAGTACTTC	CAISTTGAETQYF
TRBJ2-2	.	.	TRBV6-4	TGTGCCACCTCCCCCTACGGGACAAAGAACACCGGGGAGCTGTTTTTT	CATSPYGTKNTGELFF
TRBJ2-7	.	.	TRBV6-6	TGTGCCAGCAGTGGACCCTCAGGGACAGAGCAGTACTTC	CASSGPSGTEQYF
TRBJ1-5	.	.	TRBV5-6	TGTGCCAGCAGCCCGACAGGCGGAAGCAATCAGCCCCAGCATTTT	CASSPTGGSNQPQHF
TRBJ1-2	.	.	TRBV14	TGTGCCAGCAGCCAAGGGAGGGTCTATGGCTACACCTTC	CASSQGRVYGYTF
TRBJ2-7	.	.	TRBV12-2	TGTGCAAGTCGCTTAGCGGGACAGGGAGCCTACGAGCAGTACTTC	CASRLAGQGAYEQYF
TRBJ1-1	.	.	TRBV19	TGTGCCAGTAGTATAGACGGGGGCGGGAACACTGAAGCTTTCTTT	CASSIDGGGNTEAFF
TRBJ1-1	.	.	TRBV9	TGTGCCAGCAGCGTTAACAGGATGAACACTGAAGCTTTCTTT	CASSVNRMNTEAFF
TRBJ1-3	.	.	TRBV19	TGTGCCAGTAGTATAGATGTCTCCCTTGGAAACACCATATATTTT	CASSIDVSLGNTIYF
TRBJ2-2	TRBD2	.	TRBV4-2	TGTGCCAGCAGCCCCATAGCGGGGGGTCCGAACACCGGGGAGCTGTTTTTT	CASSPIAGGPNTGELFF
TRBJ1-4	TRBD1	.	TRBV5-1	TGCGCCAGCAGCGGAGGACAGGGCACTAATGAAAAACTGTTTTTT	CASSGGQGTNEKLFF
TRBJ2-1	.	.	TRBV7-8	TGTGCCAGCAGAGACCGGGACGGGCAATACAATGAGCAGTTCTTC	CASRDRDGQYNEQFF
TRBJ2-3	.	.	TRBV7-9	TGTGCCAGCAGCGAGGTACACACAGATACGCAGTATTTT	CASSEVHTDTQYF
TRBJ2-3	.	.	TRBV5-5	TGTGCCAGCAGCTTCCCACAGGGCAGCACAGATACGCAGTATTTT	CASSFPQGSTDTQYF
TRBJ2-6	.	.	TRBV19	TGTGCCAGTAGTATAGATCACGGGTTGGCAAACACTGGGGCCAACGTCCTGACTTTC	CASSIDHGLANTGANVLTF
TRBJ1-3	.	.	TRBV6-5	TGTGCCAGCCGGATTCTATCGGGATCCGGAAACACCATATATTTT	CASRILSGSGNTIYF
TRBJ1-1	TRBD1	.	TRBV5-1	TGCGCCAGCAGCCTCTACTGGGACAGGGGGCGATACACTGAAGCTTTCTTT	CASSLYWDRGRYTEAFF
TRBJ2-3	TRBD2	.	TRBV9	TGTGCCAGCAGCGAGACAGCGGGGACCAGGTCAGATACGCAGTATTTT	CASSETAGTRSDTQYF
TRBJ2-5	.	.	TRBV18	TGTGCCAGCTCACCCACGGGTGGCCAAGAGACCCAGTACTTC	CASSPTGGQETQYF
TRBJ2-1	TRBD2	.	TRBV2	TGTGCCAGCTGTCCGACGGGAGGTTGGGGCTATGAGCAGTTCTTC	CASCPTGGWGYEQFF
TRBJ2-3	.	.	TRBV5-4	TGTGCCAGCAGCCGACTTTCTTTCCCGAGCACAGATACGCAGTATTTT	CASSRLSFPSTDTQYF
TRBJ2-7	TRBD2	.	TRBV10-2	TGCGCCAGCACTTGGGCTAGCGGGACCTACGAGCAGTACTTC	CASTWASGTYEQYF
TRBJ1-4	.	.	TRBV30	TGTGCCTGGAGTGATAGGGGCCCTTGGCGTGAAAAACTGTTTTTT	CAWSDRGPWREKLFF